The rows below give T cell receptor beta chains drawn from one sample of a study of cytomegalovirus exposure and HLA in healthy donors. TCRdb keeps only in-frame clones here, not all; method: immunoSEQ multiplex PCR. The table shows some 70,000 clones, with about 85% occurring only once. Material: PBMCs. These receptors originate from a man aged 30 to 39 in good health and CMV-seronegative. The CDR3 runs from the conserved cysteine through the conserved F or W. The D gene is left open where the match is weak. Only part of the rows carry a size: once, few, many, or a class if the clone is expanded.

18	TRBD2	medium-sized	TRBJ2-2	TRBV11-2	TGTGCCAGCAGCTTTCCCGTAGCGGGGGAAGCGAACACCGGGGAGCTGTTTTTT	CASSFPVAGEANTGELFF
13	.	.	TRBJ2-3	TRBV27	TGTGCCAGCAGTTTAACATACACAGATACGCAGTATTTT	CASSLTYTDTQYF
13	.	.	TRBJ2-1	TRBV27	TGTGCCAGCAGTGGCCTAGGCGACAATGAGCAGTTCTTC	CASSGLGDNEQFF
16	TRBD2	.	TRBJ2-1	TRBV6-6	TGTGCCAGCAGTTACCCGACTAGCGGAGACTACAATGAGCAGTTCTTC	CASSYPTSGDYNEQFF
18	.	.	TRBJ2-7	TRBV27	TGTGCCAGCAGAATACCCGAGACTACCAGGGGGGAAAGGTACGAGCAGTACTTC	CASRIPETTRGERYEQYF
15	TRBD2	once	TRBJ2-5	TRBV6-4	TGTGCCAGCAGTGAACTAGCGGGAGGGCCAGAGACCCAGTACTTC	CASSELAGGPETQYF
15	TRBD1	.	TRBJ2-7	TRBV5-1	TGCGCCAGCAGCCTACAGACAGGGGGCATCTACGAGCAGTACTTC	CASSLQTGGIYEQYF
13	.	few	TRBJ1-2	TRBV7-9	TGTGCCAGCAGCTCGGGACAACGGCATGGCTACACCTTC	CASSSGQRHGYTF
13	.	.	TRBJ2-1	TRBV9	TGTGCCAGCAGCGCCAATCGGGACAATGAGCAGTTCTTC	CASSANRDNEQFF
15	TRBD1	.	TRBJ1-6	TRBV5-5	TGTGCCAGCAGCTTGGAGGGACAGTGGAATTCACCCCTCCACTTT	CASSLEGQWNSPLHF
13	TRBD2	.	TRBJ2-3	TRBV4-3	TGCGCCAGCAGCCAAGAGTGGCGGGAGGCGCAGTATTTT	CASSQEWREAQYF
15	TRBD2	.	TRBJ2-1	TRBV4-2	TGTGCCATCTCCCGGGCGGGGGGGCCGAACAATGAGCAGTTCTTC	CAISRAGGPNNEQFF
12	.	.	TRBJ1-2	TRBV5-6	TGTGCCAGCAGCCAGGGGACCGCTGGCTACACCTTC	CASSQGTAGYTF
13	.	few	TRBJ1-1	TRBV30	TGTGCCTGGAGTGACAGGCCGAACACTGAAGCTTTCTTT	CAWSDRPNTEAFF
15	TRBD2	.	TRBJ2-1	TRBV5-1	TGCGCCAGCAGCCGGTTGAGCGGGGGAGACAATGAGCAGTTCTTC	CASSRLSGGDNEQFF
15	TRBD1	.	TRBJ1-5	TRBV5-5	TGTGCCAGCAGCGCCGGGACAGGGTACAATCAGCCCCAGCATTTT	CASSAGTGYNQPQHF
14	.	.	TRBJ2-1	TRBV11-2	TGTGCCAGCAACCCCCTTAGTGCCGGGTATGAGCAGTTCTTC	CASNPLSAGYEQFF
19	TRBD2	.	TRBJ2-1	TRBV6-4	TGTGCCAGCAGCCGCTCGGGACTAGCGGGAGGGAGCTCCTACAATGAGCAGTTCTTC	CASSRSGLAGGSSYNEQFF
15	TRBD2	.	TRBJ2-3	TRBV5-1	TGCGCCAGCAGCGAAACTAGCGGGAGGTTGGATACGCAGTATTTT	CASSETSGRLDTQYF
15	TRBD2	.	TRBJ2-1	TRBV25-1	TGTGCCAGCAGTGACCTAGCGGGGGGTTTCAATGAGCAGTTCTTC	CASSDLAGGFNEQFF
18	TRBD1	.	TRBJ2-1	TRBV4-2	TGTGCCAGCAGCCAAGAGGGGACTCTGGGACAGGGAAACAATGAGCAGTTCTTC	CASSQEGTLGQGNNEQFF
13	TRBD1	few	TRBJ1-1	TRBV7-2	TGTGCCAGCAGCATGAACAGGGGTACTGAAGCTTTCTTT	CASSMNRGTEAFF
13	.	medium-sized	TRBJ1-6	TRBV2	TGTGCCAGCACCTCAGTCGGGAATTCACCCCTCCACTTT	CASTSVGNSPLHF
11	.	.	TRBJ1-2	TRBV9	TGTGCCAGCAGCGATACTGGTGGCTACACCTTC	CASSDTGGYTF
16	TRBD2	.	TRBJ2-5	TRBV5-1	TGCGCCAGCAGCTCGGGGGGGGGACACTCAACGGAGACCCAGTACTTC	CASSSGGGHSTETQYF